The rows below give T cell receptor beta chains drawn from one sample of a study of T cell responses to AZD1222 COVID-19 vaccine. Here immunoSEQ multiplex PCR was the method, and the copy in TCRdb shows in-frame clones only, minus some. The sample includes under 200,000 clones, 90% of them seen just once. This material consisted of peripheral blood, taken on day 0 of AZD1222 vaccination. These receptor sequences come from an adult in good health. The CDR3 runs from the conserved cysteine through the conserved F or W. Each record gives: CDR3 length, J gene, clone size, V gene, D gene, CDR3 DNA, CDR3 protein. The D gene is left open where the match is weak. Some rows have no size entry. The others give once, few or many, or a class for an expanded clone.

CDR3 length: 15
J gene: TRBJ2-2
clone size: .
V gene: TRBV7-2
D gene: .
CDR3 DNA: TGTGCCAGCAGCACGCTTCAGCACGGCACCGGGGAGCTGTTTTTT
CDR3 protein: CASSTLQHGTGELFF

CDR3 length: 16
J gene: TRBJ1-3
clone size: .
V gene: TRBV2
D gene: .
CDR3 DNA: TGTGCCAGCAGTGGAAGGTTTGGATCTTCTGGAAACACCATATATTTT
CDR3 protein: CASSGRFGSSGNTIYF

CDR3 length: 14
J gene: TRBJ1-5
clone size: .
V gene: TRBV30
D gene: .
CDR3 DNA: TGTGCCTGGAGTGAATGGGGTATCAATCAGCCCCAGCATTTT
CDR3 protein: CAWSEWGINQPQHF

CDR3 length: 15
J gene: TRBJ1-2
clone size: .
V gene: TRBV6-2/TRBV6-3
D gene: .
CDR3 DNA: TGTGCCAGCAGTTATGGAAGCCGGGACAACTATGGCTACACCTTC
CDR3 protein: CASSYGSRDNYGYTF

CDR3 length: 14
J gene: TRBJ2-7
clone size: .
V gene: TRBV6-5
D gene: .
CDR3 DNA: TGTGCCAGCAGTTACATATGGAATTCCTACGAGCAGTACTTC
CDR3 protein: CASSYIWNSYEQYF

CDR3 length: 17
J gene: TRBJ1-5
clone size: .
V gene: TRBV7-8
D gene: .
CDR3 DNA: TGTGCCAGCAGCTCCCACCAGGGAGACCTGGGCAATCAGCCCCAGCATTTT
CDR3 protein: CASSSHQGDLGNQPQHF

CDR3 length: 13
J gene: TRBJ1-2
clone size: .
V gene: TRBV20-1
D gene: TRBD1
CDR3 DNA: TGCAGTGCTAGTAAAGGGGGCGCGGATGGCTACACCTTC
CDR3 protein: CSASKGGADGYTF

CDR3 length: 17
J gene: TRBJ2-1
clone size: .
V gene: TRBV14
D gene: .
CDR3 DNA: TGTGCCAGCAGCCAAGTAGAAAGACGGACCACCTACAATGAGCAGTTCTTC
CDR3 protein: CASSQVERRTTYNEQFF

CDR3 length: 13
J gene: TRBJ1-1
clone size: .
V gene: TRBV6-5
D gene: TRBD1
CDR3 DNA: TGTGCCAGCAGCCAAGGACAGGAACCTGAAGCTTTCTTT
CDR3 protein: CASSQGQEPEAFF

CDR3 length: 17
J gene: TRBJ2-1
clone size: few
V gene: TRBV5-4
D gene: TRBD2
CDR3 DNA: TGTGCCAGCAGCTTGGTTTCGCGGGGGGGATTCTACAATGAGCAGTTCTTC
CDR3 protein: CASSLVSRGGFYNEQFF

CDR3 length: 12
J gene: TRBJ2-5
clone size: .
V gene: TRBV4-1
D gene: .
CDR3 DNA: TGCGCCAGCGGCGGATTACAAGAGACCCAGTACTTC
CDR3 protein: CASGGLQETQYF

CDR3 length: 12
J gene: TRBJ1-5
clone size: .
V gene: TRBV7-8
D gene: .
CDR3 DNA: TGTGCCAGCAGCTTAGCGGGGGGGCCCCAGCATTTT
CDR3 protein: CASSLAGGPQHF

CDR3 length: 14
J gene: TRBJ2-5
clone size: .
V gene: TRBV10-1
D gene: TRBD2
CDR3 DNA: TGCGCCAGCAGTGGCGCGGGGGACCAAGAGACCCAGTACTTC
CDR3 protein: CASSGAGDQETQYF

CDR3 length: 15
J gene: TRBJ1-5
clone size: .
V gene: TRBV27
D gene: .
CDR3 DNA: TGTGCCAGCAGCCTAGACCCGTATAGCAATCAGCCCCAGCATTTT
CDR3 protein: CASSLDPYSNQPQHF

CDR3 length: 17
J gene: TRBJ1-1
clone size: .
V gene: TRBV5-1
D gene: .
CDR3 DNA: TGCGCCAGCAGTTTTGGGGGCCGCACAGGGAAGGACACTGAAGCTTTCTTT
CDR3 protein: CASSFGGRTGKDTEAFF

CDR3 length: 15
J gene: TRBJ2-2
clone size: .
V gene: TRBV30
D gene: .
CDR3 DNA: TGTGCCTGGAGTACCGGAGGGACAAACACCGGGGAGCTGTTTTTT
CDR3 protein: CAWSTGGTNTGELFF